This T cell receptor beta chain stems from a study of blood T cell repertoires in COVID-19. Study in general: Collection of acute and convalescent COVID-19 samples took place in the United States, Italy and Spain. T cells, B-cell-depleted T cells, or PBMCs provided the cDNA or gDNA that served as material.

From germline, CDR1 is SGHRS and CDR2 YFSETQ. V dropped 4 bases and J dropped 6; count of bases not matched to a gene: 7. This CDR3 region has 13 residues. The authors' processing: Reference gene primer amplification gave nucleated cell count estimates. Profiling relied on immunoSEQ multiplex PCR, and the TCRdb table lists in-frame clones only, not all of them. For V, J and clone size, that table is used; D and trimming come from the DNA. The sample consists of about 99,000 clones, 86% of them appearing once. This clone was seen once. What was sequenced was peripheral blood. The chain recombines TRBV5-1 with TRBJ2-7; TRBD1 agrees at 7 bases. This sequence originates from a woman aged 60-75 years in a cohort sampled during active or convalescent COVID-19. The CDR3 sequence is CASSIGQAREQYF. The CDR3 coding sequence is TGCGCCAGCAGCATAGGACAGGCGCGCGAGCAGTACTTC. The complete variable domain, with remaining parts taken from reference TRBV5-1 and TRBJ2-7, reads KAGVTQTPRYLIKTRGQQVTLSCSPISGHRSVSWYQQTPGQGLQFLFEYFSETQRNKGNFPGRFSGRQFSNSRSEMNVSTLELGDSALYLCASSIGQAREQYFGPGTRLTVT.